These 17 T cell receptor beta chains were sequenced from one sample in a study of PD-L1 blockade in urothelial cancer. The method was immunoSEQ multiplex PCR; TCRdb's version includes in-frame clones alone and lacks a portion of them. This sample yields about 69,000 clones, of which roughly 89% are seen a single time; about 3.2% belongs to the top ten. The sequencing used PBMCs, collected around atezolizumab (anti-PD-L1) treatment. Receptor source: a man between 60 and 75 years old with urothelial cancer.

J is TRBJ2-1 and V is TRBV29-1; 8 positions match TRBD2. Germline loops: CDR1 SQVTM, CDR2 ANQGSEA. With 7 bases clipped from V and 3 bases from J, the junction kept 11 bases outside the gene matches. This CDR3 contains 15 residues. The CDR3 here is CSAGGGGRFYNEQFF. The CDR3 nucleotides read TGCAGCGCTGGGGGGGGCGGGAGGTTCTACAATGAGCAGTTCTTC.

This chain connects TRBV5-1 to TRBJ1-2, with a weak D call TRBD1 (5 bases). V lost 4 bases to trimming and J lost 8 bases, with 18 bases between them. Germline CDR1 and CDR2: SGHRS and YFSETQ. The CDR3 loop spans 14 amino acids. In nucleotides, the CDR3 is TGCGCCAGCAGCCGAACCGGGACTCAAGGGGGCTACACCTTC. Translated: CASSRTGTQGGYTF.

V gene TRBV5-6 combines with J gene TRBJ2-5, with 7 nucleotides matching TRBD2. Per germline, CDR1 SGHDT and CDR2 YYEEEE. Trimming removed 0 bases from V and 5 bases from J; junction bases left unmatched: 4. The length of the CDR3 is 14 residues. CDR3 protein: CASSLDLAAETQYF. For the CDR3, the DNA is TGTGCCAGCAGCTTGGACCTAGCGGCGGAGACCCAGTACTTC.

Details on this clone: This sample includes further DNA sequences coding for the same CDR3. V and J are TRBV5-1 and TRBJ2-5, with 7 bases fitting TRBD2. CDR3 length equals 14 residues. Trimming at V came to 0 bases and at J to 4 bases, leaving 3 bases not matched to a gene. Germline CDR1 reads SGHRS; CDR2 reads YFSETQ. CDR3 in amino acids: CASSLAGGPETQYF. In DNA, the CDR3 is TGCGCCAGCAGCTTGGCGGGAGGACCAGAGACCCAGTACTTC.

V and J are TRBV28 and TRBJ1-3, with TRBD1 matching 7 bases. CDR1 and CDR2 (germline): MDHEN, SYDVKM. CDR3 length: 15 amino acids. V lost 5 bases, J lost 2 bases, and 6 bases stayed unmatched. The CDR3, as DNA: TGTGCCAGCAGTGCGTCACAGGGGACTGGAAACACCATATATTTT. Its protein product is CASSASQGTGNTIYF.

The CDR3 loop reads CASSLTDSYEQYF. DNA for the CDR3: TGTGCCAGCAGCTTAACTGATTCCTACGAGCAGTACTTC. This chain connects TRBV7-9 to TRBJ2-7; D remains unclear. The V gene's germline CDR1 is SEHNR and CDR2 FQNEAQ (reference sequence). This CDR3 is built from 13 residues. V dropped 2 bases and J dropped 1 base, with 6 bases sitting between them.

This chain uses TRBV11-2 with TRBJ1-1, with 7 bases that match TRBD1. Germline CDR1 and CDR2: SGHAT and FQNNGV. The CDR3 length is 14 residues. J was trimmed by 4 bases and V by 2 bases; bases with no gene match: 4. The CDR3 spells CASSLNTGVTEAFF. CDR3 bases: TGTGCCAGCAGCTTAAACACAGGGGTCACTGAAGCTTTCTTT.

V gene TRBV7-8 combines with J gene TRBJ1-3, with D possibly matching TRBD1 (6 bases). Per the germline V gene, CDR1 is SGHVS and CDR2 is FQNEAQ. Trimming removed 3 bases at V and 0 bases at J, with 18 bases between. CDR3 length equals 18 residues. CDR3 nucleotides: TGTGCCAGCAGCTTCGAGGGGTGGGGGCGCCGCTCTGGAAACACCATATATTTT. It is translated as CASSFEGWGRRSGNTIYF.

In this sample, this clone turned up once. This chain links TRBV6-5 with TRBJ1-5; D perhaps matches TRBD1 (5 bases). Germline lookup yields CDR1 MNHEY and CDR2 SVGAGI. The CDR3 length is 15 residues. Trimming shortened V by 6 bases and J by 2 bases, and 14 bases separated the two germline ends. The CDR3 DNA follows: TGTGCCAGCAGCCCAGGGTTGTCGGGCAATCAGCCCCAGCATTTT. Translated, it gives CASSPGLSGNQPQHF.

The chain joins TRBV30 to TRBJ2-5; 7 bases are a match to TRBD1. V was pared by 5 bases and J by 5 bases, with 14 bases of the junction left unmatched. The CDR3 is made up of 15 amino acids. The germline V gene encodes CDR1 GTSNPN and CDR2 SVGIG (reference sequence). The CDR3 region is CAWDRQGVLTETQYF. In nucleotides, the CDR3 is TGTGCCTGGGACCGACAGGGTGTCTTGACGGAGACCCAGTACTTC.

CDR3 in amino acids: CASSVVRGSTDTQYF. CDR3 DNA: TGTGCCAGCAGCGTAGTTAGGGGTAGCACAGATACGCAGTATTTT. J is TRBJ2-3 and V is TRBV9; perhaps TRBD1 as D (5 bases). This CDR3 is built from 15 residues. Germline lookup yields CDR1 SGDLS and CDR2 YYNGEE. Trimming left V 0 bases short and J 0 bases short, with 8 bases between.

In its sample, this clone was seen once. The chain couples TRBV27 to TRBJ2-7; 10 bases agree with TRBD2. CDR3 length: 15 residues. CDR1 is MNHEY and CDR2 is SMNVEV in the germline V gene (reference sequence). Germline trimming cut 3 bases from V and 8 bases from J; bases unmatched to any gene: 10. Written as DNA, the CDR3 is TGTGCCAGCAGTTTTAGGACTAGCGGAAGCTGGAAGCAGTACTTC. Residues: CASSFRTSGSWKQYF.

V and J are TRBV28 and TRBJ2-1; the match to TRBD2 covers 11 bases. The V gene end was trimmed by 2 bases and the J gene end by 10 bases; junction bases not matched to a gene: 7. The germline CDR1 and CDR2 sequences are MDHEN and SYDVKM. The CDR3 loop spans 15 amino acids. CDR3: CASSLGLAGLGEQFF. CDR3 coding DNA: TGTGCCAGCAGTTTAGGACTAGCGGGTTTGGGGGAGCAGTTCTTC.

CDR3 in amino acids: CASSLDRGARRTEAFF. The CDR3, as DNA: TGTGCCAGCAGCTTGGATCGGGGGGCCCGTAGAACTGAAGCTTTCTTT. This sequence joins TRBV5-6 and TRBJ1-1; D is perhaps TRBD1 (6 bases). The germline gives CDR1 SGHDT, CDR2 YYEEEE. The CDR3 length is 16 residues. V was cut by 0 bases and J by 5 bases, with 17 bases left in between.

The chain links TRBV6-6 to TRBJ2-7; 10 bases agree with TRBD1. Germline V gives CDR1 MNHNY, CDR2 SVGAGI (reference sequence). This CDR3 is built from 14 residues. Trimming at V came to 6 bases and at J to 7 bases, leaving 9 bases not matched to a gene. In nucleotides, the CDR3 is TGTGCCAGCAGGAGAAGGGACAGGGGAGGGGAGCAGTACTTC. Translating it yields CASRRRDRGGEQYF.

The J gene is TRBJ2-7, the V gene TRBV11-2; TRBD2 matches at 10 bases. The CDR3 is made up of 17 amino acids. From germline, CDR1 is SGHAT and CDR2 FQNNGV. Trimming cost V 5 bases and J 2 bases; bases outside gene matches: 12. The DNA for the CDR3 is TGTGCCAGCAGCCTCGAATCGTGGACTAGCGGCACCTACGAGCAGTACTTC. This encodes CASSLESWTSGTYEQYF.

This clone occurred once. The chain has TRBV11-3 and TRBJ2-1; D may be TRBD1 (5 bases). The germline V gene has CDR1 SGHNT and CDR2 YENEEA. V dropped 0 bases and J dropped 7 bases, with 16 bases sitting between them. The CDR3 totals 16 residues. In DNA form, the CDR3 reads TGTGCCAGCAGCTTAGATCCTCCAGGGCTTGGGAATGAGCAGTTCTTC. Its translation: CASSLDPPGLGNEQFF.